This passage covers 24 T cell receptor beta chains from one sample sequenced in a study of blood T cell repertoires in COVID-19. The repertoire was sequenced with immunoSEQ multiplex PCR; TCRdb's copy has only in-frame clones and lacks some. The data show roughly 230,000 clones, around 83% seen once. The sequenced material came from peripheral blood. The receptor set was obtained from a woman between 45 and 65 years old with acute or convalescent COVID-19.

In the case of this clone: The sample holds other DNA sequences that translate to the same CDR3. This sequence joins TRBV18 and TRBJ1-1, with no clear D. The CDR3 sequence is 14 residues long. The germline V gene encodes CDR1 KGHSH and CDR2 LQKENI. V was cut by 6 bases and J by 1 base, with 12 bases left in between. The CDR3 loop reads CASSPARENTEAFF. The DNA for the CDR3 is TGTGCCAGCTCCCCCGCACGGGAGAACACTGAAGCTTTCTTT. Complete variable domain (other parts from reference TRBV18 and TRBJ1-1): NAGVMQNPRHLVRRRGQEARLRCSPMKGHSHVYWYRQLPEEGLKFMVYLQKENIIDESGMPKERFSAEFPKEGPSILRIQQVVRGDSAAYFCASSPARENTEAFFGQGTRLTVV.

The chain recombines TRBV2 with TRBJ1-1; D gene ambiguous. Germline assignment: CDR1 SNHLY and CDR2 FYNNEI. V was shortened by 5 bases and J by 5 bases, with 18 bases between the two germline ends. The CDR3 has 15 residues. The CDR3 reads CASSWAAGGGTEAFF. In nucleotides, the CDR3 is TGTGCCAGCAGTTGGGCCGCGGGAGGAGGGACTGAAGCTTTCTTT. The variable domain in full, completed from reference TRBV2 and TRBJ1-1, reads EPEVTQTPSHQVTQMGQEVILRCVPISNHLYFYWYRQILGQKVEFLVSFYNNEISEKSEIFDDQFSVERPDGSNFTLKIRSTKLEDSAMYFCASSWAAGGGTEAFFGQGTRLTVV.

The V call is TRBV29-1, the J call TRBJ2-7, with D maybe TRBD1 (6 bases). CDR1 and CDR2 from the germline V gene are SQVTM and ANQGSEA. The CDR3 length is 13 residues. Trimming cost V 4 bases and J 0 bases, with 10 bases left between them. Here the CDR3 reads CSVGRQDSYEQYF. As DNA, the CDR3 is TGCAGCGTTGGGAGACAGGACTCCTACGAGCAGTACTTC.

The rearrangement links TRBV10-3 to TRBJ1-2; 10 positions match TRBD1. Germline V lookup: CDR1 ENHRY, CDR2 SYGVKD. The CDR3 length is 13 residues. V lost 6 bases to trimming and J lost 7 bases; unmatched junction nucleotides: 5. The CDR3 region has the DNA TGTGCCATCAGGGGACAGGGGATTGGTGGCTACACCTTC. It translates to CAIRGQGIGGYTF.

The genes are TRBV27 and TRBJ1-6, with a tentative D call TRBD1 (6 bases). V was trimmed by 3 bases and J by 2 bases, leaving 11 bases between them. Germline V gives CDR1 MNHEY, CDR2 SMNVEV (reference sequence). The CDR3 spans 16 residues. This chain's CDR3 is CASSFGGLTYNSPLHF. CDR3 coding DNA: TGTGCCAGCAGTTTCGGGGGGCTCACCTATAATTCACCCCTCCACTTT.

This chain connects TRBV11-2 to TRBJ2-7; TRBD2 matches 8 bases. V dropped 5 bases and J dropped 3; count of bases not matched to a gene: 6. CDR3 length: 14 amino acids. Germline V gene lookup returns CDR1 SGHAT and CDR2 FQNNGV. The CDR3 spells CASSSSGTNYEQYF. The CDR3 DNA reads TGTGCCAGCAGCAGTAGCGGGACTAACTACGAGCAGTACTTC.

The genes are TRBV5-4 and TRBJ2-5; D perhaps matches TRBD1 (6 bases). Germline values: CDR1 SGHNT, CDR2 YYREEE (reference sequence). Trimming left V 0 bases short and J 6 bases short, with 12 bases between. This CDR3 is 14 amino acids long. CDR3 in amino acids: CASSLERQAQTQYF. The DNA of the CDR3 is TGTGCCAGCAGCTTGGAACGACAGGCTCAGACCCAGTACTTC.

V usage is TRBV15 and J usage is TRBJ1-4, with TRBD1 identical over 9 bases. This CDR3 has 14 residues. Trimming cost V 8 bases and J 5 bases; bases outside gene matches: 6. Germline V gene lookup returns CDR1 LNHNV and CDR2 YYDKDF (reference sequence). The CDR3 DNA reads TGTGCCACCCATTGGGACAGGGAAAATGAAAAACTGTTTTTT. The encoded protein is CATHWDRENEKLFF. Combining the CDR3 with reference TRBV15 and TRBJ1-4 gives the whole variable domain DAMVIQNPRYQVTQFGKPVTLSCSQTLNHNVMYWYQQKSSQAPKLLFHYYDKDFNNEADTPDNFQSRRPNTSFCFLDIRSPGLGDTAMYLCATHWDRENEKLFFGSGTQLSVL.

The V gene is TRBV30, the J gene TRBJ1-3; 10 bases fit TRBD1. The germline CDR1 and CDR2 sequences are GTSNPN and SVGIG (reference sequence). The CDR3 is 15 residues long. Trimming at V came to 2 bases and at J to 2 bases, leaving 3 bases not matched to a gene. This chain's CDR3 is CAWSTGQGAGNTIYF. The CDR3 DNA sequence: TGTGCCTGGAGTACTGGACAGGGGGCTGGAAACACCATATATTTT.

This clone was picked up a small number of times. The V gene is TRBV2, the J gene TRBJ1-4; 10 bases are a match to TRBD1. The V gene end was trimmed by 5 bases and the J gene end by 5 bases; junction bases not matched to a gene: 2. The CDR3 is 14 amino acids. Per the germline V gene, CDR1 is SNHLY and CDR2 is FYNNEI. The CDR3 DNA sequence: TGTGCCAGCAGTAGGACAGGGGGAAATGAAAAACTGTTTTTT. Residues: CASSRTGGNEKLFF.

V usage is TRBV4-3 and J usage is TRBJ1-3, with no clear D. The CDR3 consists of 16 residues. Germline V gene data show CDR1 as LGHNA and CDR2 as YSLEER. The V gene lost 0 bases and the J gene lost 0 bases, with 9 bases spanning the gap. CDR3 coding DNA: TGCGCCAGCAGCCAAGAGCTCGGGAGCTCTGGAAACACCATATATTTT. It encodes CASSQELGSSGNTIYF.

A few counts support this clone. This chain connects TRBV5-8 to TRBJ1-4; 7 nucleotides align to TRBD1. V lost 2 bases, J lost 2 bases, and 6 bases stayed unmatched. Germline V CDR1 and CDR2: SGHTS, YDEGEE. The CDR3 sequence is 16 residues long. The CDR3 reads CASSFYRGGTNEKLFF. The CDR3 DNA follows: TGTGCCAGCAGCTTTTACAGGGGAGGTACTAATGAAAAACTGTTTTTT. Combining the CDR3 with reference TRBV5-8 and TRBJ1-4 gives the whole variable domain EAGVTQSPTHLIKTRGQQATLRCSPISGHTSVYWYQQALGLGLQFLLWYDEGEERNRGNFPPRFSGRQFPNYSSELNVNALELEDSALYLCASSFYRGGTNEKLFFGSGTQLSVL.

The rearrangement joins TRBV4-1 to TRBJ2-3; TRBD1 matches at 10 bases. Trimming took 4 bases from V and 4 from J; bases not matched to a gene: 2. The CDR3 totals 14 residues. Germline lookup yields CDR1 MGHRA and CDR2 YSYEKL. In nucleotides, the CDR3 is TGCGCCAGCAGCCCCGGGACAGGGGCAGATACGCAGTATTTT. The encoded protein is CASSPGTGADTQYF.

V and J are TRBV9 and TRBJ2-2, with 7 bases matching TRBD1. The CDR3 totals 14 residues. The V and J ends lost 2 bases and 6 bases, in that order; junction bases with no gene match: 4. Germline CDR1 and CDR2: SGDLS and YYNGEE. In nucleotides, the CDR3 is TGTGCCAGCAGCGTCGACAGGGTAGCCGGGGAGCTGTTTTTT. This encodes CASSVDRVAGELFF.

This sequence joins TRBV4-2 and TRBJ1-6; 7 positions match TRBD1. This CDR3 spans 16 amino acids. Looked up from germline, CDR1 is LGHNA and CDR2 is YNFKEQ. Losses at the gene ends were 1 base for V and 6 bases for J; bases not matched to a gene: 6. CDR3 loop: CASSQVVGGFNSPLHF. CDR3 coding DNA: TGTGCCAGCAGCCAAGTGGTAGGGGGCTTTAATTCACCCCTCCACTTT.

The chain recombines TRBV28 with TRBJ2-2; TRBD1 matches at 7 bases. This CDR3 comprises 16 residues. J was trimmed by 7 bases and V by 6 bases; bases with no gene match: 14. Germline CDR1 and CDR2: MDHEN and SYDVKM. The CDR3 DNA reads TGTGCCAGCAGACGACTTGACAGGGTTAACGGCGGGGAGCTGTTTTTT. Protein sequence: CASRRLDRVNGGELFF.

The V call is TRBV4-2, the J call TRBJ1-2; tentative D call: TRBD1 (5 bases). The CDR3 is made up of 15 amino acids. V gave up 3 bases and J gave up 6 bases, with 17 bases separating them. Germline values: CDR1 LGHNA, CDR2 YNFKEQ. CDR3 DNA sequence: TGTGCCAGCAGCCAGGTCTGGGGCAGGGCCCATGGCTACACCTTC. It codes for CASSQVWGRAHGYTF.

The chain couples TRBV3-1 (or the pseudogene TRBV3-2) to TRBJ1-2; unclear D gene. The germline V and J ends were trimmed by 4 bases and 4 bases, with 13 bases remaining between them. There are 14 residues in the CDR3. In germline, CDR1 is LGHDT, CDR2 YNNKEL (reference sequence). The CDR3 coding sequence is TGTGCCAGCAGCCGAGGGCAGTCTGGCTATGGCTACACCTTC. This sequence encodes CASSRGQSGYGYTF.

This chain links TRBV19 with TRBJ1-6, with a weak D call TRBD1 (5 bases). CDR1 and CDR2 (germline): LNHDA, SQIVND (reference sequence). Trimming stripped 8 bases from V and 9 bases from J, with 17 bases between. This CDR3 has 14 residues. DNA for the CDR3: TGTGCCAGTGGGGCTTGGCTGGGAGGTTCACCCCTCCACTTT. Amino acid sequence: CASGAWLGGSPLHF.

This chain uses TRBV11-2 with TRBJ2-3; tentative D call: TRBD1 (6 bases). In germline, CDR1 is SGHAT, CDR2 FQNNGV. The V gene lost 8 bases and the J gene lost 2 bases, with 26 bases spanning the gap. The CDR3 loop spans 18 amino acids. Written as DNA, the CDR3 is TGTGCCAGCGGGACGACTCGTGGGCCGAGGGGGTCCACAGATACGCAGTATTTT. Its protein is CASGTTRGPRGSTDTQYF. Full variable domain (rest looked up from reference TRBV11-2 and TRBJ2-3): EAGVAQSPRYKIIEKRQSVAFWCNPISGHATLYWYQQILGQGPKLLIQFQNNGVVDDSQLPKDRFSAERLKGVDSTLKIQPAKLEDSAVYLCASGTTRGPRGSTDTQYFGPGTRLTVL.

The V call is TRBV15, the J call TRBJ2-7, with 9 bases lining up with TRBD1. The V segment lost 3 bases and the J segment 7 bases; nucleotides outside the gene matches: 7. The CDR3 loop spans 14 amino acids. Germline V lookup: CDR1 LNHNV, CDR2 YYDKDF (reference sequence). CDR3 sequence: CATSSRDRVGEQYF. The CDR3, as DNA: TGTGCCACCAGCAGTAGGGACAGGGTAGGGGAGCAGTACTTC. The variable domain in full, completed from reference TRBV15 and TRBJ2-7, reads DAMVIQNPRYQVTQFGKPVTLSCSQTLNHNVMYWYQQKSSQAPKLLFHYYDKDFNNEADTPDNFQSRRPNTSFCFLDIRSPGLGDTAMYLCATSSRDRVGEQYFGPGTRLTVT.

The rearrangement links TRBV6-2 or TRBV6-3 to TRBJ1-1, with 7 nucleotides matching TRBD1. The CDR3 has 14 residues. Germline V CDR1 and CDR2: MNHEY, SVGEGT. The junction had 5 bases not matched to a gene; V was cut back by 6 bases and J by 1 base. The CDR3 DNA is TGTGCCAGCAGCGGAGGGGGCGAGAACACTGAAGCTTTCTTT. Amino acid sequence: CASSGGGENTEAFF.

The chain is built from TRBV7-9 and TRBJ1-2; D remains unclear. The V gene lost 2 bases and the J gene lost 8 bases, with 12 bases spanning the gap. CDR1 and CDR2 from the germline V gene are SEHNR and FQNEAQ (reference sequence). The CDR3 sequence is 13 residues long. The CDR3 region has the DNA TGTGCCAGCAGCTTACAGTGGAGCGGCGGCTACACCTTC. Translated: CASSLQWSGGYTF.

The gene calls are TRBV5-1 and TRBJ2-1; 9 bases are shared with TRBD1. The germline CDR1 and CDR2 sequences are SGHRS and YFSETQ. Trimming took 4 bases from V and 5 from J; bases not matched to a gene: 4. The CDR3 contains 14 residues. The CDR3 region is CASSGGDRDNEQFF. The CDR3 bases are TGCGCCAGCAGCGGCGGGGACAGGGACAATGAGCAGTTCTTC.